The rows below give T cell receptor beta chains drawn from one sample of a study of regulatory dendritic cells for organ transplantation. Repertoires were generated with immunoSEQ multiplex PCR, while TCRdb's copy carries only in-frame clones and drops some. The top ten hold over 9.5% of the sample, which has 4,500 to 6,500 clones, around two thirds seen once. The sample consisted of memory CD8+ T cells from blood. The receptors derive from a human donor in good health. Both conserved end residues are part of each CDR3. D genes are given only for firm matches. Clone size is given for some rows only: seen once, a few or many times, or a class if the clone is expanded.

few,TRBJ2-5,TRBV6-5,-,TGTGCCAGCAGCCAACTACCAGGGTCAGAGACCCAGTACTTC,CASSQLPGSETQYF
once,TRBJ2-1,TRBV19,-,TGTGCCAGTAGTATCCTTGGCGGCTACAATGAGCAGTTCTTC,CASSILGGYNEQFF
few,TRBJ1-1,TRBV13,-,TGTGCCAGCAGCCCCCGGGGGGCAGAGAGATGGACTGAAGCTTTCTTT,CASSPRGAERWTEAFF
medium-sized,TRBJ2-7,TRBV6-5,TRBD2,TGTGCCAGCAGCCGTGGACTAGCATCCGAGCAGTACTTC,CASSRGLASEQYF
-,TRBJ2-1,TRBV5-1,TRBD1,TGCGCCAGCAGCTTAACAGGGGGTTACAATGAGCAGTTCTTC,CASSLTGGYNEQFF
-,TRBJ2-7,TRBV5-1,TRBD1,TGCGCCAGCAGCTCCCTTCATGAGACAGGGAAGGTCGAGCAGTACTTC,CASSSLHETGKVEQYF
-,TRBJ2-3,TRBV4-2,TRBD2,TGTGCCAGCAGCCAAGAGGGAGCGGGGGGGCCCGATACGCAGTATTTT,CASSQEGAGGPDTQYF
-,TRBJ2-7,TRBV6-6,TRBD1,TGTGCCAGCAGTGGGACAGGTCGGCGGCAGTACTTC,CASSGTGRRQYF
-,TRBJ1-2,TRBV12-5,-,TGTGCTAGTGGCGGGAACGGCGTGGACTATGGCTACACCTTC,CASGGNGVDYGYTF
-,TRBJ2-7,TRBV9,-,TGTGCCAGCAGCGTAGCTTACCGAGGCGACGAGCAGTACTTC,CASSVAYRGDEQYF
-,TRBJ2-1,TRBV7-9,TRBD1,TGTGCCAGCACTCCCTCTTCAGGGACAGCTGACAATGAGCAGTTCTTC,CASTPSSGTADNEQFF
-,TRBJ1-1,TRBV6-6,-,TGTGCCAGCCGGGGGGCCCGGGGGGCTAATGAAGCTTTCTTT,CASRGARGANEAFF
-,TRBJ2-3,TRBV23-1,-,TGCGCCAGCAGCAAATCAGATACGCAGTATTTT,CASSKSDTQYF
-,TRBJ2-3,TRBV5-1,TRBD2,TGCGCCAGCAGACCATACCCCAATCCAAGTCTAGCGGGGACGGAAACAGATACGCAGTATTTT,CASRPYPNPSLAGTETDTQYF
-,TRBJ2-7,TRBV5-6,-,TGTGCCAGCAGCTTGGGGAGCTCCTACGAGCAGTACTTC,CASSLGSSYEQYF
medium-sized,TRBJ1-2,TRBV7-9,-,TGTGCCAGCAGTCATACTAGCCAAGATGGCTACACCTTC,CASSHTSQDGYTF
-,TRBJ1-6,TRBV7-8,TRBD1,TGTGCCAGCAGCTTATACAGGGGGAATTCACCCCTCCACTTT,CASSLYRGNSPLHF
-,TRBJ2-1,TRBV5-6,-,TGTGCCAGCAGCTTGGCCACAGTTTACAATGAGCAGTTCTTC,CASSLATVYNEQFF
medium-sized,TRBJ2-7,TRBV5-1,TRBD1,TGCGCCAGCAACCCAACAGGGGTCAACGAGCAGTACTTC,CASNPTGVNEQYF
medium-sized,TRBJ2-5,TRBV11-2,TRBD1,TGTGCCAGCAGCCCCCGACAGGGCTGGGAGACCCAGTACTTC,CASSPRQGWETQYF
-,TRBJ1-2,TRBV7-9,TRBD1,TGTGCCAGCAGCTTGGGACAGGGGCCAGGGGGCTACACCTTC,CASSLGQGPGGYTF
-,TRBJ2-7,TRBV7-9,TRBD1,TGTGCCAGCAGCTACGGGACAGGGGCGTCCTACGAGCAGTACTTC,CASSYGTGASYEQYF
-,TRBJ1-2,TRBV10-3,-,TGTGCCATCAGTGAGTCTCTTTCTAACTATGGCTACACCTTC,CAISESLSNYGYTF
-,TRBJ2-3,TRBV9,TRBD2,TGTGCCAGCAGCAACCTAGCGGGGGCGAAAGATACGCAGTATTTT,CASSNLAGAKDTQYF
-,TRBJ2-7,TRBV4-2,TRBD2,TGTGCCAGCAGCCCCGGACTAGCCTACGAGCAGTACTTC,CASSPGLAYEQYF
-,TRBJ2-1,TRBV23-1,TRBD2,TGCGCCAGCAGTCAATCGGGTGGTGGGCTAGCGGGGAAGGGTGGGGTCAATGAGCAGTTCTTC,CASSQSGGGLAGKGGVNEQFF
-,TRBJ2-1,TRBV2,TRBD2,TGTGCCAGCAGTGAGAGCGGGGGGGTACTCCGGGGCAATGAGCAGTTCTTC,CASSESGGVLRGNEQFF
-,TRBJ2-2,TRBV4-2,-,TGTGCCAGCTGTCCGCGGTGGCAGGGTGACACCGGGGAGCTGTTTTTT,CASCPRWQGDTGELFF
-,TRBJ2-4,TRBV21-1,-,TGTGCCAGCAGCAAACTGTGCGTAGCCAAAAACATTCAGTACTTC,CASSKLCVAKNIQYF
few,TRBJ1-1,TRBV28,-,TGTGCCAGCAGTTTACAATCGACTTACCAGAACACTGAAGCTTTCTTT,CASSLQSTYQNTEAFF
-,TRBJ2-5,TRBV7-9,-,TGTGCCAGCAGCCCCTCGGAGACCCAGTACTTC,CASSPSETQYF
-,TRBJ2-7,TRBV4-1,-,TGCGCCAGCAGCCAAGATCCAGAGGGAATCTACGAGCAGTACTTC,CASSQDPEGIYEQYF
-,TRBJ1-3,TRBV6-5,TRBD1,TGTGCCAGCCTTGACAGGGGCTCTGGAAACACCATATATTTT,CASLDRGSGNTIYF
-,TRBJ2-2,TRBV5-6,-,TGTGCCAGCAGCTTGGCTGGAACAGGGGAGGCCGGGGAGCTGTTTTTT,CASSLAGTGEAGELFF
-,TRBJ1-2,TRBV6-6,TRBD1,TGTGCCAGCAGTGCAGACAGGGGGCGCGACTATGGCTACACCTTC,CASSADRGRDYGYTF
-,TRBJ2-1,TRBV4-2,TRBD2,TGTGCCAGCAGCCAAGATAGCGGGGGGGCCAATGAGCAGTTCTTC,CASSQDSGGANEQFF
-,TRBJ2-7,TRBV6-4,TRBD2,TGTGCCAGCAGTGACCCGATATGGACTAGCGGGGGGGCCGTTAGCTCCTACGAGCAGTACTTC,CASSDPIWTSGGAVSSYEQYF
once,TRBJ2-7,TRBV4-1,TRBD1,TGCGCCAGCAGCTACGGGACAGGGAACGAGCAGTACTTC,CASSYGTGNEQYF
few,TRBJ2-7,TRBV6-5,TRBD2,TGTGCCAGCAGTCTATCCGGGACTAGCGGGGTCGAGCAGTACTTC,CASSLSGTSGVEQYF
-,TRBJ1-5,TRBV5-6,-,TGTGCCAGCAGCTTGTGGCAGGGATTAAATCAGCCCCAGCATTTT,CASSLWQGLNQPQHF